This T cell receptor (beta chain) was sequenced for a study of metastatic and nonmetastatic thyroid tumors. For the study at large: Repertoire comparison spanned blood and tumor or nodule tissue of malignant and benign thyroid patients. Whole-study results and caveats: Within blood and tumor, benign nodules reportedly had significantly lower TCR beta diversity than malignant thyroid tumors did.

Until they underwent thyroid surgery, no patient had received any treatment. About this clone itself: Its matching antigen is unknown.

MiXCR re-clonotyped the PCR reads for TCRdb. The sample includes 40,000 to 45,000 clones, more than 3% of them seen just once. The trim removed 5 bases at V and 1 base at J, leaving 11 bases unmatched. CDR1 and CDR2 (germline): DFQATT, SNEGSKA (reference sequence). This CDR3 is built from 17 residues. This clonotype was sampled from a female donor with papillary thyroid cancer or a benign thyroid nodule (not recorded which). Some clones in this sample may be carry-over from other donors' samples. V gene TRBV20-1 combines with J gene TRBJ2-1; 10 bases line up with TRBD2. Specimen: blood. The CDR3 nucleotides read TGCAGTGCTCCGGGACTAGCGTCTAATTGGTCCTACAATGAGCAGTTCTTC. Its translation is CSAPGLASNWSYNEQFF.